A single sample is the source of the 31 T cell receptor beta chains below, sequenced in a study of blood T cell repertoires in COVID-19. Clones were sequenced by immunoSEQ multiplex PCR, and TCRdb holds only the in-frame ones, with some missing. The sample has around 200,000 clones, 89% seen once. The sample comprised PBMCs or T cells enriched from blood (not recorded which). These TCRs come from a woman aged 40 to 50 with acute COVID-19.

In DNA form, the CDR3 reads TGTGCCAGCACCCTAACCGCTAGCGGGGGCTTGGGGGAGCTGTTTTTT. It yields the protein CASTLTASGGLGELFF. The chain has TRBV5-5 and TRBJ2-2, with TRBD2 matching over 10 bases. Trimming removed 6 bases from V and 8 bases from J; junction bases left unmatched: 13. This CDR3 comprises 16 residues. The germline V gene has CDR1 SGHKS and CDR2 YYEKEE (reference sequence).

V and J are TRBV5-5 and TRBJ2-7, with 7 bases fitting TRBD1. J lost 4 bases, V lost 5 bases, and 21 bases had no gene match. Germline V lookup: CDR1 SGHKS, CDR2 YYEKEE (reference sequence). The CDR3 extends over 18 amino acids. DNA for the CDR3: TGTGCCAGCAGTTTCTGGCAGCCAAACAGGGGCTTCAATTACGAGCAGTACTTC. Protein: CASSFWQPNRGFNYEQYF.

The chain carries TRBV27 and TRBJ2-7; 8 bases match TRBD1. The CDR3 is 14 amino acids. The V and J ends lost 5 bases and 5 bases, in that order; junction bases with no gene match: 8. Germline V lookup: CDR1 MNHEY, CDR2 SMNVEV (reference sequence). Here the CDR3 DNA reads TGTGCCAGCAGTCCCGACAGGGGAAAGAACGAGCAGTACTTC. Residues: CASSPDRGKNEQYF.

The chain links TRBV27 to TRBJ1-1; D is uncertain. V was shortened by 6 bases and J by 1 base, with 24 bases between the two germline ends. The CDR3 has 18 residues. CDR1 is MNHEY and CDR2 is SMNVEV in the germline V gene (reference sequence). The CDR3 DNA reads as TGTGCCAGCAGACTACGGAGGGAGGAGTTGTTGGGGAACACTGAAGCTTTCTTT. Its translation: CASRLRREELLGNTEAFF.

The chain has TRBV19 and TRBJ2-3; 9 nucleotides align to TRBD2. This CDR3 region has 17 residues. V was pared by 5 bases and J by 1 base, with 10 bases of the junction left unmatched. The germline V gene encodes CDR1 LNHDA and CDR2 SQIVND (reference sequence). CDR3 loop: CASSPLAGVKGTDTQYF. Here the CDR3 DNA reads TGTGCCAGTAGTCCCTTAGCGGGGGTGAAAGGCACAGATACGCAGTATTTT.

The chain carries TRBV18 and TRBJ2-4, with 9 bases lining up with TRBD1. V shed 4 bases and J 9 bases; nucleotides not matched to a gene: 7. In germline, CDR1 is KGHSH, CDR2 LQKENI. The CDR3 has 14 amino acids. CDR3 in DNA: TGTGCCAGCTCACTCCGGACAGGGGCGAGCATTCAGTACTTC. It yields the protein CASSLRTGASIQYF.

The chain is built from TRBV2 and TRBJ1-6; D ambiguous. CDR3 length: 13 amino acids. The germline gives CDR1 SNHLY, CDR2 FYNNEI. Trimming removed 6 bases at V and 4 bases at J, with 7 bases between. This chain's CDR3 is CASSPGYNSPLHF. The CDR3 DNA reads TGTGCCAGCAGCCCGGGATATAATTCACCCCTCCACTTT.

In regard to this clone: One junction end disagrees with the germline gene, perhaps due to a read error. This rearrangement joins TRBV12-5 to TRBJ2-1; 7 nucleotides match TRBD2. Germline values: CDR1 LGHNT, CDR2 FRNRAP. The length of the CDR3 is 18 residues. The CDR3 DNA reads as TGTGCTAATGGTTTGGTACGTGCTAGCGGATTCTCCTACAATGAGCAGTTCTTC. This codes for CANGLVRASGFSYNEQFF.

This clone was detected only once. V usage is TRBV6-5 and J usage is TRBJ1-1, with 7 nucleotides matching TRBD1. V was clipped by 8 bases and J by 1 base; unmatched bases: 10. Germline CDR1 is MNHEY and CDR2 is SVGAGI. The CDR3 totals 15 residues. CDR3 coding DNA: TGTGCCAGCGGGACACTACAGGGGCGGAACACTGAAGCTTTCTTT. The encoded protein is CASGTLQGRNTEAFF.

Only one count was recorded for this clone. The chain carries TRBV5-1 and TRBJ1-2; 9 bases align to TRBD1. V gave up 0 bases and J gave up 5 bases; unmatched junction bases: 5. The CDR3 length is 15 residues. Germline-derived CDR1 and CDR2 are SGHRS and YFSETQ. The CDR3 bases are TGCGCCAGCAGCTTGGGACAGGGGGATACTTATGGCTACACCTTC. Translated: CASSLGQGDTYGYTF.

The rearrangement uses TRBV7-8 and TRBJ1-3, with D perhaps TRBD1 (6 bases). V was clipped by 4 bases and J by 0 bases, with 10 bases between them. Germline lookup yields CDR1 SGHVS and CDR2 FQNEAQ. This CDR3 region has 15 residues. The DNA of the CDR3 is TGTGCCAGCAGCTCGACAGGCTACTCTGGAAACACCATATATTTT. Translation gives CASSSTGYSGNTIYF.

In DNA form, the CDR3 reads TGTGCCAGCAGTTTTACCGCCGGGAGGAGCTACACCGGGGAGCTGTTTTTT. Its protein is CASSFTAGRSYTGELFF. The chain combines TRBV27 with TRBJ2-2, with 7 bases lining up with TRBD2. J was trimmed by 3 bases and V by 3 bases; bases with no gene match: 10. Germline V CDR1 and CDR2: MNHEY, SMNVEV (reference sequence). The CDR3 contains 17 residues.

The chain has TRBV4-3 and TRBJ2-5; D not certain. V lost 5 bases to trimming and J lost 2 bases, with 9 bases between them. The CDR3 is made up of 13 amino acids. Per the germline V gene, CDR1 is LGHNA and CDR2 is YSLEER. This chain's CDR3 is CASSGWAQETQYF. The DNA for the CDR3 is TGCGCCAGCAGCGGGTGGGCACAAGAGACCCAGTACTTC.

V is TRBV7-3 and J is TRBJ1-1; maybe TRBD1 (5 bases). There are 15 residues in the CDR3. V lost 4 bases and J 1 base, leaving 13 bases between the germline ends. Germline V gene data show CDR1 as SGHTA and CDR2 as FQGTGA. The CDR3 region has the DNA TGTGCCAGCAGCTACGTACAGGAGCCGAACACTGAAGCTTTCTTT. Its translation: CASSYVQEPNTEAFF.

The chain is built from TRBV28 and TRBJ1-6; weak D call: TRBD1 (5 bases). This CDR3 spans 17 amino acids. CDR1 is MDHEN, CDR2 SYDVKM, per germline. Deletions cut 6 bases from V and 0 bases from J, with 15 bases between. CDR3 coding DNA: TGTGCCAGCAGCCACGGTGGGGGGAGCTCCTATAATTCACCCCTCCACTTT. As protein: CASSHGGGSSYNSPLHF.

CDR3 DNA sequence: TGTGCCAGCAGCTTCGCCCCTACTAGGTTCTCCAGCTCCTACGAGCAGTACTTC. This codes for CASSFAPTRFSSSYEQYF. The chain recombines TRBV11-2 with TRBJ2-7; weak D call: TRBD2 (5 bases). There are 18 residues in the CDR3. Germline V gene data show CDR1 as SGHAT and CDR2 as FQNNGV. Between the trimmed V and J ends, which lost 3 bases and 0 bases, there was a span of 21 bases.

The gene calls are TRBV28 and TRBJ1-2, with D possibly matching TRBD1 (6 bases). Germline loops: CDR1 MDHEN, CDR2 SYDVKM. The CDR3 runs to 17 residues. The ends were cut back, 4 bases at V and 0 bases at J, with 18 bases in the middle. The chain's CDR3 is CASSSRTVPKANYGYTF. The CDR3 nucleotides read TGTGCCAGCAGTTCCCGGACAGTCCCCAAAGCTAACTATGGCTACACCTTC.

The chain has TRBV4-3 and TRBJ2-3; no reliable D call. Germline V CDR1 and CDR2: LGHNA, YSLEER. V dropped 0 bases and J dropped 0 bases, with 10 bases sitting between them. The length of the CDR3 is 16 residues. The DNA for the CDR3 is TGCGCCAGCAGCCAAGAGCTTCCCAGGAGCACAGATACGCAGTATTTT. Translated, it gives CASSQELPRSTDTQYF.

The V call is TRBV15, the J call TRBJ2-2; 7 bases are shared with TRBD2. CDR3 length: 15 amino acids. V lost 6 bases, J lost 0 bases, and 4 bases stayed unmatched. Germline V gene sequence: CDR1 LNHNV, CDR2 YYDKDF (reference sequence). This CDR3 reads CATRGGVTNTGELFF. For the CDR3, the DNA is TGTGCCACCAGGGGAGGGGTCACGAACACCGGGGAGCTGTTTTTT.

The J gene is TRBJ1-2, the V gene TRBV5-4, with 8 bases lining up with TRBD1. CDR1 is SGHNT and CDR2 is YYREEE in the germline V gene (reference sequence). Trimming removed 1 base from V and 5 bases from J; junction bases left unmatched: 13. The CDR3 covers 17 residues. In nucleotides, the CDR3 is TGTGCCAGCAGCTTGAACTTAGGCGGACAGGGAGGGTATGGCTACACCTTC. Protein: CASSLNLGGQGGYGYTF.

This chain connects TRBV5-1 to TRBJ1-1; TRBD1 is a possible D gene (5 bases). Germline V CDR1 and CDR2: SGHRS, YFSETQ. The CDR3 runs to 16 residues. V gave up 0 bases and J gave up 1 base, with 13 bases separating them. The CDR3 nucleotides read TGCGCCAGCAGCTTGGTACCCGGGACTCAGAACACTGAAGCTTTCTTT. It encodes CASSLVPGTQNTEAFF.

V is TRBV7-9 and J is TRBJ1-2, with TRBD1 identical over 7 bases. Germline CDR1 reads SEHNR; CDR2 reads FQNEAQ (reference sequence). The CDR3 runs 17 residues. Trimming cost V 3 bases and J 4 bases; bases outside gene matches: 14. CDR3 loop: CASSFPTGTAKLYGYTF. CDR3 sequence (DNA): TGTGCCAGCAGCTTCCCGACCGGGACAGCGAAACTCTATGGCTACACCTTC.

V gene TRBV19 combines with J gene TRBJ1-1; 9 bases are shared with TRBD1. V lost 5 bases to trimming and J lost 0 bases; unmatched junction nucleotides: 7. From germline, CDR1 is LNHDA and CDR2 SQIVND (reference sequence). The CDR3 runs 16 residues. In DNA, the CDR3 is TGTGCCAGTAGTCCACAGGGGGCAGGGATGAACACTGAAGCTTTCTTT. Translating it yields CASSPQGAGMNTEAFF.

This clone was recorded once. V and J are TRBV5-8 and TRBJ2-1; D is possibly TRBD2 (7 bases). V lost 0 bases, J lost 9 bases, and 13 bases lay in between. The CDR3 spans 14 residues. Germline V gene data show CDR1 as SGHTS and CDR2 as YDEGEE. The CDR3 sequence: CASSLAGGPGEQFF. In DNA, the CDR3 is TGTGCCAGCAGCTTGGCCGGGGGGCCGGGTGAGCAGTTCTTC.

The rearrangement links TRBV5-6 to TRBJ1-2; 7 bases are shared with TRBD1. Germline V gene lookup returns CDR1 SGHDT and CDR2 YYEEEE. The CDR3 consists of 13 residues. Unmatched junction bases numbered 2, after V lost 4 bases and J lost 2 bases. The CDR3 sequence is CASSPGQNYGYTF. Written as DNA, the CDR3 is TGTGCCAGCAGCCCGGGACAGAACTATGGCTACACCTTC.

The chain joins TRBV6-5 to TRBJ1-6, with TRBD1 matching over 9 bases. The CDR3 has 14 residues. CDR1 is MNHEY, CDR2 SVGAGI, per germline. With 6 bases clipped from V and 10 bases from J, the junction kept 7 bases outside the gene matches. The CDR3 here is CASRPGQGPSPLHF. The CDR3, as DNA: TGTGCCAGCAGACCCGGACAGGGGCCATCACCCCTCCACTTT.

This chain uses TRBV30 with TRBJ2-7; D remains unclear. Trimming removed 5 bases at V and 4 bases at J, with 9 bases between. Per germline, CDR1 GTSNPN and CDR2 SVGIG (reference sequence). The CDR3 is 11 residues long. The CDR3 loop is CAWAQDYEQYF. In nucleotides, the CDR3 is TGTGCCTGGGCCCAGGATTACGAGCAGTACTTC.

The chain is built from TRBV29-1 and TRBJ2-3; 7 nucleotides agree with TRBD2. The V gene end was trimmed by 4 bases and the J gene end by 0 bases; junction bases not matched to a gene: 13. The germline gives CDR1 SQVTM, CDR2 ANQGSEA. The length of the CDR3 is 17 residues. The CDR3 coding sequence is TGCAGCGTTGCTCCAGCGGGATATGAGACGAGCACAGATACGCAGTATTTT. Amino acid sequence: CSVAPAGYETSTDTQYF.

This chain links TRBV5-4 with TRBJ1-2; TRBD1 might be the D (5 bases). The germline CDR1 and CDR2 sequences are SGHNT and YYREEE (reference sequence). Trimming removed 4 bases from V and 8 bases from J, with 18 bases in between. CDR3 size: 14 residues. CDR3: CASSHAGNRIGYTF. The CDR3 DNA is TGTGCCAGCAGCCACGCAGGGAACAGGATAGGCTACACCTTC.

V usage is TRBV7-2 and J usage is TRBJ1-2; weak D call: TRBD1 (6 bases). The V end lost 1 base, the J end lost 2 bases, and 14 bases lay between the germline ends. Germline loops: CDR1 SGHTA, CDR2 FQGNSA. CDR3 length equals 16 residues. CDR3: CASSLVGGSGNYGYTF. Written as DNA, the CDR3 is TGTGCCAGCAGCTTAGTAGGGGGTTCAGGGAACTATGGCTACACCTTC.

CDR3 bases: TGTGCCAGCAGCAACTCACCCGGGGGGAACACCGGGGAGCTGTTTTTT. Translation: CASSNSPGGNTGELFF. The J gene is TRBJ2-2, the V gene TRBV6-6, with D possibly matching TRBD2 (6 bases). The CDR3 has 16 residues. Trimming pared 6 bases from V and 1 base from J, leaving 15 bases between. Germline CDR1 and CDR2: MNHNY and SVGAGI (reference sequence).